Presented here are 19 T cell receptor beta chains from one specimen sequenced in a study of identical twins. TCRdb called the 5' RACE reads again in MiXCR, with one record for every CDR3 protein. This table holds about 550,000 distinct CDR3 sequences, around 24% found once. The same specimen was also included in a second study, on yellow fever vaccine responses in identical twins.

Specimen: CD4+ T cells sorted from blood. These TCRs come from a woman aged 18-29 years in good health.

This clonotype occurred a few times. The J gene is TRBJ2-2, the V gene TRBV19; TRBD1 matches at 7 bases. The CDR3 is 14 residues long. CDR1 LNHDA and CDR2 SQIVND come from the germline V gene (reference sequence). V shed 7 bases, J shed 1 base, and the junction held 3 bases outside the gene matches. This CDR3 is CASNGDRNTGELFF. The CDR3 region has the DNA TGTGCCAGTAACGGGGACAGGAACACCGGGGAGCTGTTTTTT. The full variable domain, its missing parts supplied by reference TRBV19 and TRBJ2-2, is DGGITQSPKYLFRKEGQNVTLSCEQNLNHDAMYWYRQDPGQGLRLIYYSQIVNDFQKGDIAEGYSVSREKKESFPLTVTSAQKNPTAFYLCASNGDRNTGELFFGEGSRLTVL.

This clonotype was observed a handful of times. This sequence joins TRBV18 and TRBJ1-6; D gene uncertain. CDR1 is KGHSH and CDR2 is LQKENI in the germline V gene. Trimming took 5 bases from V and 10 from J, leaving 15 bases between them. The CDR3 loop spans 14 amino acids. The CDR3 loop is CASSTGNKGSPLHF. In DNA, the CDR3 is TGTGCCAGCTCAACGGGTAACAAAGGGTCACCCCTCCACTTT.

This clonotype showed up just a few times. The rearrangement uses TRBV9 and TRBJ2-1; a weak D match, TRBD2 (7 bases). CDR1 is SGDLS, CDR2 YYNGEE, per germline. The CDR3 is 16 residues long. The V end lost 0 bases, the J end lost 7 bases, and 17 bases lay between the germline ends. CDR3 sequence (DNA): TGTGCCAGCAGCGTAGGGTGGCGGGGGCGGGTTAATGAGCAGTTCTTC. Translated: CASSVGWRGRVNEQFF. Full variable domain (remainder filled in from reference TRBV9 and TRBJ2-1): DSGVTQTPKHLITATGQRVTLRCSPRSGDLSVYWYQQSLDQGLQFLIQYYNGEERAKGNILERFSAQQFPDLHSELNLSSLELGDSALYFCASSVGWRGRVNEQFFGPGTRLTVL.

This clonotype was seen a handful of times. The rearrangement links TRBV6-5 to TRBJ1-5, with 8 bases lining up with TRBD1. CDR1 and CDR2 from the germline V gene are MNHEY and SVGAGI. This CDR3 has 15 amino acids. V was pared by 4 bases and J by 6 bases, with 8 bases of the junction left unmatched. The CDR3, as DNA: TGTGCCAGCAGTTTCTTCCAGGGGGCCGGTCAGCCCCAGCATTTT. This encodes CASSFFQGAGQPQHF.

The chain combines TRBV7-2 with TRBJ2-1, with 8 bases identical to TRBD1. The CDR3 totals 15 residues. The germline V gene encodes CDR1 SGHTA and CDR2 FQGNSA. The junction had 8 bases not matched to a gene; V was cut back by 6 bases and J by 4 bases. CDR3 residues: CASRTRDRPYNEQFF. The CDR3 coding sequence is TGTGCCAGCAGAACCCGGGACAGGCCGTACAATGAGCAGTTCTTC.

This clonotype occurred many times. V and J are TRBV12-3 or TRBV12-4 and TRBJ2-1, with 7 positions matching TRBD1. This CDR3 contains 15 residues. Germline trimming cut 4 bases from V and 1 base from J; bases unmatched to any gene: 4. The CDR3 region is CASSSDRVSYNEQFF. In DNA form, the CDR3 reads TGTGCCAGCAGTTCAGACAGGGTTTCCTACAATGAGCAGTTCTTC.

This clonotype was recorded many times. The chain couples TRBV7-2 to TRBJ1-1; tentatively, D is TRBD1 (6 bases). V was cut by 1 base and J by 4 bases, with 10 bases left in between. The germline gives CDR1 SGHTA, CDR2 FQGNSA. The CDR3 runs to 14 residues. The CDR3 loop is CASSLVQGSTEAFF. CDR3 coding DNA: TGTGCCAGCAGCTTAGTGCAGGGGAGCACTGAAGCTTTCTTT.

In its sample, this clonotype was seen a few times. This chain connects TRBV5-1 to TRBJ1-1, with 8 positions matching TRBD1. This CDR3 contains 16 residues. V lost 0 bases, J lost 1 base, and 5 bases stayed unmatched. Looked up from germline, CDR1 is SGHRS and CDR2 is YFSETQ. The CDR3 coding sequence is TGCGCCAGCAGCTTGGACCCCCAGGGGGCGAACACTGAAGCTTTCTTT. Protein: CASSLDPQGANTEAFF.

The chain links TRBV10-3 to TRBJ2-3, with D possibly being TRBD1 or TRBD2 (6 bases each). The germline CDR1 and CDR2 sequences are ENHRY and SYGVKD. Trimming took 1 base from V and 0 from J, leaving 14 bases between them. CDR3 length equals 17 residues. The CDR3 DNA sequence: TGTGCCATCAGTGAGTACCCCTCGGGGGCCAGCACAGATACGCAGTATTTT. Its protein is CAISEYPSGASTDTQYF.

This clonotype was counted only a few times. V is TRBV12-5 and J is TRBJ2-1; D may be TRBD2 (6 bases). Trimming left V 1 base short and J 5 bases short, with 9 bases between. CDR3 length equals 14 residues. Germline V CDR1 and CDR2: LGHNT, FRNRAP. The CDR3 DNA reads TGTGCTAGTGGTTTGGGACTAGATAACAATGAGCAGTTCTTC. This encodes CASGLGLDNNEQFF.

This clonotype was counted only a few times. The rearrangement links TRBV20-1 to TRBJ2-3; 9 bases align to TRBD2. Unmatched junction bases numbered 6, after V lost 0 bases and J lost 5 bases. This CDR3 has 15 residues. CDR1 is DFQATT, CDR2 SNEGSKA, per germline (reference sequence). The CDR3 DNA reads TGCAGTGCTAGAGATTTGCGGGAGGGAGTAGATACGCAGTATTTT. Residues: CSARDLREGVDTQYF.

There are a few counts of this clonotype. V and J are TRBV4-1 and TRBJ2-3; 9 positions agree with TRBD1. CDR3 size: 15 residues. V trimming: 3 bases; J trimming: 3 bases; junction bases outside the gene matches: 4. Germline values: CDR1 MGHRA, CDR2 YSYEKL. CDR3 in amino acids: CASSHPGTGTDTQYF. DNA of the CDR3: TGCGCCAGCAGCCACCCCGGGACAGGGACAGATACGCAGTATTTT.

A word on this clonotype: The junction shows a germline mismatch at one end, possibly a read error. This chain uses TRBV12-3 or TRBV12-4 with TRBJ2-2; TRBD2 aligns across 7 bases. The CDR3 consists of 18 residues. The CDR3: CAISYEASRGGRTGELFF. The CDR3, as DNA: TGTGCCATCAGTTACGAGGCGTCTAGGGGCGGGAGAACCGGGGAGCTGTTTTTT.

The V call is TRBV6-1, the J call TRBJ2-1; 11 nucleotides line up with TRBD1. J gave up 5 bases and V 6 bases, and 6 bases lay outside the gene matches. The germline V gene encodes CDR1 MNHNS and CDR2 SASEGT. CDR3 length equals 15 residues. The CDR3 is CASRTGTGGNNEQFF. As DNA, the CDR3 is TGTGCCAGCAGAACCGGGACAGGGGGGAACAATGAGCAGTTCTTC.

This clonotype was found a few times. This chain connects TRBV28 to TRBJ1-6, with a possible D match to TRBD1 (5 bases). From germline, CDR1 is MDHEN and CDR2 SYDVKM. Trimming took off 3 bases at V and 4 bases at J, with 10 bases between the two ends. The CDR3 spans 15 residues. CDR3 DNA sequence: TGTGCCAGCAGTTTGTTAGACAGATATAATTCACCCCTCCACTTT. Encoded protein: CASSLLDRYNSPLHF.

This clonotype has a handful of counts. DNA for the CDR3: TGTGCCAGCAGCCGGAAAATAATCCCCGGGACTAGCGGAGTGGCTTCTAGCACAGATACGCAGTATTTT. It is translated as CASSRKIIPGTSGVASSTDTQYF. The chain recombines TRBV14 with TRBJ2-3; 11 nucleotides agree with TRBD2. Germline trimming cut 4 bases from V and 0 bases from J; bases unmatched to any gene: 24. CDR1 is SGHDN and CDR2 is FVKESK in the germline V gene. The CDR3 loop spans 23 amino acids.

This sequence joins TRBV15 and TRBJ1-5; D uncertain. The CDR3 loop spans 14 amino acids. Germline V lookup: CDR1 LNHNV, CDR2 YYDKDF (reference sequence). V was clipped by 0 bases and J by 9 bases, with 12 bases between them. CDR3 DNA sequence: TGTGCCACCAGCAGAGATAGAGGGTTCGGGCCCCAGCATTTT. It encodes CATSRDRGFGPQHF.

This clonotype showed up just a few times. The chain couples TRBV27 to TRBJ2-6; perhaps TRBD1 as D (6 bases). The CDR3 is 16 residues long. Per germline, CDR1 MNHEY and CDR2 SMNVEV (reference sequence). Deletions cut 2 bases from V and 0 bases from J, with 8 bases between. The CDR3: CASSLRQVSGANVLTF. CDR3 bases: TGTGCCAGCAGTTTACGACAGGTCTCTGGGGCCAACGTCCTGACTTTC.

This clonotype was counted only a few times. The CDR3 here is CASSQRWYGREYNEQFF. The CDR3 nucleotides are TGTGCCAGCAGCCAAAGATGGTACGGGAGGGAATACAATGAGCAGTTCTTC. V is TRBV3-1 and J is TRBJ2-1; 8 bases match TRBD2. In germline, CDR1 is LGHDT, CDR2 YNNKEL (reference sequence). With 2 bases clipped from V and 4 bases from J, the junction kept 10 bases outside the gene matches. The CDR3 length is 17 residues.